This T cell receptor (beta chain) was profiled in a study of CD8 T cells in ankylosing spondylitis. The study's findings and limits: Clones tied to disease were said to be significantly enriched in matched ankylosing spondylitis synovial fluid. A motif in TCR beta, a set of roughly eight highly homologous variants, appeared characteristic of ankylosing spondylitis blood. Disease-linked clones displayed a CD8+ phenotype and appeared relatively rarely in peripheral blood.

To note about this clonotype: Its cognate antigen is unknown.

Using quantitative 5'-RACE with molecular barcodes, the authors made TCR beta libraries. One entry per CDR3 protein, called by TCRdb with MiXCR from the 5' RACE reads. The sample includes 250,000 or so distinct CDR3 sequences, 24% of them seen just once. The sequence was collected from a male donor with ankylosing spondylitis or in good health (not recorded which). Material for sequencing was blood, either unsorted or a sorted T cell fraction (not recorded which).

For the CDR3, the DNA is TGCAGTGCTAGCCCTACTAGCGGGGGCTACGAGCAGTACTTC. This encodes CSASPTSGGYEQYF. The J gene is TRBJ2-7, the V gene TRBV20-1, with 11 bases fitting TRBD2. The CDR3 sequence is 14 residues long. V was clipped by 3 bases and J by 3 bases; unmatched bases: 4. CDR1 is DFQATT, CDR2 SNEGSKA, per germline (reference sequence).